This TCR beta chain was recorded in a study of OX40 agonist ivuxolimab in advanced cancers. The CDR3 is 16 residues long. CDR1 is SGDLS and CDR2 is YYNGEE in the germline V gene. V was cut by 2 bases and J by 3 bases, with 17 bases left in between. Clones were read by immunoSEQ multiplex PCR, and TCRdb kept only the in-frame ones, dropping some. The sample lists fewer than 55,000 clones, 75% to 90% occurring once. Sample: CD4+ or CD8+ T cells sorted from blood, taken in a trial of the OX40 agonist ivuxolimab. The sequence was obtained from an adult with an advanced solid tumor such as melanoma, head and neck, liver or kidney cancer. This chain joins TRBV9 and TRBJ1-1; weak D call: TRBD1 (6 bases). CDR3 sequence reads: CASSVGPSGADTEAFF. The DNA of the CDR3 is TGTGCCAGCAGCGTCGGTCCTTCGGGGGCGGACACTGAAGCTTTCTTT.